This T cell receptor (beta chain) emerged from a study of cytotoxic CD8 clonotypes in ibrutinib-treated CLL. Overall study: Overall, 24 responses were partial and 2 complete; following median approximately 73 months, about 14 patients stayed remitted and some 12 progressed. Response sampling took place at median roughly 12 months of treatment, range 6 to 36.

This clone was detected a few times. Its antigen is still unknown. TCRdb's copy holds only in-frame clones and misses some; the assay was immunoSEQ multiplex PCR. The sample holds approximately 200,000 clones, around 72% seen once. Broader study findings: Public clonotypes, an uncommon group, contracted or remained stable on treatment. Clonality increased at ibrutinib response and stayed stable in sustained remission. At progression, however, it fell back toward baseline.

V shed 4 bases and J 3 bases; nucleotides not matched to a gene: 3. Germline-derived CDR1 and CDR2 are SGHKS and YYEKEE (reference sequence). The CDR3 runs to 15 residues. The gene calls are TRBV5-5 and TRBJ2-1; TRBD2 aligns across 11 bases. This receptor was obtained from a human donor with chronic lymphocytic leukemia. This sample comprised PBMCs, obtained after 24 months of ibrutinib treatment. CDR3 sequence reads: CASSTGTSGYNEQFF. CDR3 DNA: TGTGCCAGCAGCACCGGGACTAGCGGCTACAATGAGCAGTTCTTC.